The 10 T cell receptor beta chains listed next were all sequenced from one sample in a study of response to subunit inactivated influenza vaccine. TCRdb passed the RT-PCR reads through MiXCR, listing each CDR3 protein once. The table shows hundreds of thousands of distinct CDR3 sequences, with roughly 8.2% occurring only once. Here the sequenced sample was PBMCs from blood, taken around 25 months after vaccination. The receptors originated from a man aged 50 to 69 who received an inactivated influenza vaccine.

This clonotype was counted many times. The genes are TRBV5-1 and TRBJ2-1, with 7 positions matching TRBD2. Germline V gene sequence: CDR1 SGHRS, CDR2 YFSETQ. Trimming at V came to 1 base and at J to 9 bases, leaving 13 bases not matched to a gene. This CDR3 region has 16 residues. The chain's CDR3 is CASSLWGGFDSGEQFF. Written as DNA, the CDR3 is TGCGCCAGCAGCTTGTGGGGGGGTTTTGATTCGGGTGAGCAGTTCTTC.

The chain is built from TRBV28 and TRBJ2-7, with D perhaps TRBD1 (6 bases). Germline lookup yields CDR1 MDHEN and CDR2 SYDVKM. The CDR3 contains 16 residues. V lost 1 base, J lost 0 bases, and 13 bases lay in between. CDR3 DNA sequence: TGTGCCAGCAGTTTATTGGGACACACTAGCTCCTACGAGCAGTACTTC. Protein: CASSLLGHTSSYEQYF.

The chain has TRBV20-1 and TRBJ2-7; D gene unclear. The CDR3 is 15 amino acids. Trimming shortened V by 0 bases and J by 1 base, and 13 bases separated the two germline ends. The V gene's germline CDR1 is DFQATT and CDR2 SNEGSKA (reference sequence). The CDR3 nucleotides read TGCAGTGCTAGAGATGGGCGGTCCCCGTCCTACGAGCAGTACTTC. Translating gives CSARDGRSPSYEQYF.

The CDR3 is CSAHDGGGSSYEQYF. In DNA, the CDR3 is TGCAGTGCTCACGACGGGGGAGGCAGCTCCTACGAGCAGTACTTC. V gene TRBV20-1 combines with J gene TRBJ2-7, with D possibly matching TRBD2 (6 bases). Trimming took off 5 bases at V and 0 bases at J, with 17 bases between the two ends. Looked up from germline, CDR1 is DFQATT and CDR2 is SNEGSKA (reference sequence). There are 15 residues in the CDR3.

This CDR3 reads CASSPLAGVVEQFF. In nucleotides, the CDR3 is TGCGCCAGCAGCCCTCTAGCGGGAGTTGTTGAGCAGTTCTTC. The rearrangement joins TRBV5-1 to TRBJ2-1, with 10 bases fitting TRBD2. The V segment lost 4 bases and the J segment 9 bases; nucleotides outside the gene matches: 7. The CDR3 extends over 14 amino acids. Germline V CDR1 and CDR2: SGHRS, YFSETQ.

About this clonotype: A much larger clone differs from this one at a single base, so this may be a read error. The chain employs TRBV6-5 and TRBJ2-6, with 10 bases aligning to TRBD1. Germline V gene sequence: CDR1 MNHEY, CDR2 SVGAGI. The CDR3 consists of 19 residues. The CDR3 nucleotides are TGTGCCAGCAGTTATGCCCAGGGACAGGGGAGATCTGGGGCCAACGTCCTGATTTTC. The encoded protein is CASSYAQGQGRSGANVLIF.

This clonotype was seen many times. This chain links TRBV20-1 with TRBJ1-1; TRBD1 matches 10 bases. The CDR3 runs 12 residues. Germline lookup yields CDR1 DFQATT and CDR2 SNEGSKA (reference sequence). Trimming cost V 5 bases and J 11 bases; bases outside gene matches: 8. The CDR3 coding sequence is TGCAGTGCTCTCGGACAGGGGGTAACGGCTTTCTTT. This codes for CSALGQGVTAFF.

The V call is TRBV28, the J call TRBJ2-2, with 7 bases matching TRBD2. Germline V gene data show CDR1 as MDHEN and CDR2 as SYDVKM. The ends lost 7 bases at V and 1 base at J; junction bases unmatched: 9. This CDR3 is 16 amino acids long. This chain's CDR3 is CASTGEGMMNTGELFF. CDR3 in DNA: TGTGCCAGCACGGGGGAGGGGATGATGAACACCGGGGAGCTGTTTTTT.

The V and J genes are TRBV3-1 and TRBJ1-2; 7 bases are shared with TRBD1. The CDR3 is made up of 12 amino acids. The ends lost 7 bases at V and 10 bases at J; junction bases unmatched: 9. Germline CDR1 LGHDT, CDR2 YNNKEL (reference sequence). The CDR3, as DNA: TGTGCCAGCAAAGGGACAGCCACGGTCTACACCTTC. As protein: CASKGTATVYTF.

In this sample, this clonotype turned up a few times. The chain recombines TRBV10-1 with TRBJ2-2; 9 nucleotides line up with TRBD2. In germline, CDR1 is WNHNN, CDR2 SYGVQD (reference sequence). The CDR3 runs 19 residues. Unmatched junction bases numbered 8, after V lost 0 bases and J lost 0 bases. The CDR3 region has the DNA TGCGCCAGCAGTGAGTCCCTAGCGGGGTACTTTTCGAACACCGGGGAGCTGTTTTTT. It encodes CASSESLAGYFSNTGELFF.